These 21 T cell receptor beta chains originate from one sample sequenced in a study of OX40 agonist ivuxolimab in advanced cancers. To prepare the library, the immunoSEQ multiplex PCR assay was applied. TCRdb re-hosts the immuneACCESS table, in-frame sequences only. Its copies lack some clones; in the studies checked, an unresolved V gene accounts for under half of them, and the cause for the rest is not known. The sample yields tens of thousands of clones; around 84% were counted once. The ten largest clones take up 17% of the sample. The sequencing used CD4+ or CD8+ T cells sorted from blood, collected in a trial of the OX40 agonist ivuxolimab. The source is an adult with an advanced solid tumor such as melanoma, head and neck, liver or kidney cancer.

The chain carries TRBV5-1 and TRBJ2-1; D might be TRBD2 (5 bases). The CDR3 covers 15 residues. V dropped 0 bases and J dropped 4 bases, with 11 bases sitting between them. Germline lookup yields CDR1 SGHRS and CDR2 YFSETQ. CDR3 in DNA: TGCGCCAGCAGCTTGGCCGCTAGCAGTTACAATGAGCAGTTCTTC. This gives the protein CASSLAASSYNEQFF.

J is TRBJ2-6 and V is TRBV5-1; D remains ambiguous. The germline CDR1 and CDR2 sequences are SGHRS and YFSETQ. This CDR3 comprises 14 residues. The V end was cut by 2 bases, the J end by 2 bases, with 5 bases between. In DNA, the CDR3 is TGCGCCAGCAGCTTTACGGCTGGGGCCAACGTCCTGACTTTC. Residues: CASSFTAGANVLTF.

The rearrangement uses TRBV5-1 and TRBJ2-7, with 12 bases fitting TRBD1. This CDR3 spans 16 amino acids. Trimming at V came to 4 bases and at J to 5 bases, leaving 10 bases not matched to a gene. Germline V gene sequence: CDR1 SGHRS, CDR2 YFSETQ. For the CDR3, the DNA is TGCGCCAGCAGCACAGGCCCGGGACAGGGGGCAAACGAGCAGTACTTC. The encoded protein is CASSTGPGQGANEQYF.

A note on this clone: At the DNA level, this CDR3 is encoded by other sequences in the same sample as well. The chain recombines TRBV7-9 with TRBJ2-7; 7 positions match TRBD2. CDR3 length: 13 amino acids. The germline CDR1 and CDR2 sequences are SEHNR and FQNEAQ (reference sequence). V lost 5 bases and J lost 2; bases outside the gene matches: 3. This CDR3 reads CASSQGLAYEQYF. DNA of the CDR3: TGTGCCAGCAGCCAAGGACTAGCCTACGAGCAGTACTTC.

The chain has TRBV18 and TRBJ1-3, with D perhaps matching TRBD1 (5 bases). Looked up from germline, CDR1 is KGHSH and CDR2 is LQKENI. Trimming removed 3 bases from V and 4 bases from J, with 16 bases in between. The CDR3 extends over 16 amino acids. CDR3 protein: CASSPTPGGAGNTIYF. CDR3 nucleotide sequence: TGTGCCAGCTCACCTACCCCCGGGGGTGCAGGAAACACCATATATTTT.

This chain connects TRBV5-6 to TRBJ2-1, with 8 bases identical to TRBD2. With 3 bases clipped from V and 11 bases from J, the junction kept 7 bases outside the gene matches. Germline V lookup: CDR1 SGHDT, CDR2 YYEEEE. The CDR3 has 13 amino acids. Written as DNA, the CDR3 is TGTGCCAGCAGCTCTCCACTAGCGGACAAGCAGTTCTTC. This translates into CASSSPLADKQFF.

This chain joins TRBV6-1 and TRBJ2-1; D may be TRBD2 (6 bases). Germline V gene data show CDR1 as MNHNS and CDR2 as SASEGT. The CDR3 is 14 residues long. Trimming removed 4 bases at V and 5 bases at J, with 12 bases between. DNA of the CDR3: TGTGCCAGCAGTGCGTCGGGACTCAACAATGAGCAGTTCTTC. This translates into CASSASGLNNEQFF.

The rearrangement uses TRBV5-1 and TRBJ1-1, with D uncertain. The germline gives CDR1 SGHRS, CDR2 YFSETQ. Trimming took 0 bases from V and 0 from J, leaving 6 bases between them. The CDR3 consists of 14 residues. CDR3 DNA: TGCGCCAGCAGCTTGGGACGGTTGAACACTGAAGCTTTCTTT. Its translation is CASSLGRLNTEAFF.

This clone was detected only once. V is TRBV6-6 and J is TRBJ1-2; the D gene is possibly TRBD1 (6 bases). This CDR3 has 14 amino acids. The germline gives CDR1 MNHNY, CDR2 SVGAGI (reference sequence). V was cut by 2 bases and J by 3 bases, with 10 bases left in between. The CDR3 protein is CASSYAGVDYGYTF. CDR3 in DNA: TGTGCCAGCAGTTACGCAGGGGTTGACTATGGCTACACCTTC.

The rearrangement uses TRBV11-2 and TRBJ2-7; no clear D. Per the germline V gene, CDR1 is SGHAT and CDR2 is FQNNGV. This CDR3 comprises 14 residues. V lost 2 bases to trimming and J lost 3 bases, with 11 bases between them. The CDR3 bases are TGTGCCAGCAGCTTACACCGGCCGAGCTACGAGCAGTACTTC. Amino acids: CASSLHRPSYEQYF.

This clone has a handful of counts. The chain is built from TRBV6-5 and TRBJ2-7; TRBD1 might be the D (6 bases). The V end lost 6 bases, the J end lost 2 bases, and 14 bases lay between the germline ends. The CDR3 extends over 14 amino acids. The germline gives CDR1 MNHEY, CDR2 SVGAGI. The DNA of the CDR3 is TGTGCCAGCAGAAGCAGGGGCCCGACCTACGAGCAGTACTTC. Amino acid sequence: CASRSRGPTYEQYF.

This clone is a singleton in its sample. The chain is built from TRBV6-5 and TRBJ1-4, with 7 bases fitting TRBD1. The germline V gene encodes CDR1 MNHEY and CDR2 SVGAGI. V lost 2 bases to trimming and J lost 8 bases; unmatched junction nucleotides: 2. The CDR3 is 13 amino acids. DNA of the CDR3: TGTGCCAGCAGTTACGTCAGGGGGGAAAAACTGTTTTTT. This translates into CASSYVRGEKLFF.

This chain links TRBV14 with TRBJ2-4, with TRBD1 matching 7 bases. V shed 0 bases and J 7 bases; nucleotides not matched to a gene: 9. Germline CDR1 and CDR2: SGHDN and FVKESK. The CDR3 covers 16 residues. CDR3 sequence reads: CASSQDQTGWGNIQYF. CDR3 DNA sequence: TGTGCCAGCAGCCAAGATCAGACAGGGTGGGGGAACATTCAGTACTTC.

The chain has TRBV19 and TRBJ2-1, with 8 positions matching TRBD2. The length of the CDR3 is 14 residues. Trimming removed 5 bases from V and 2 bases from J; junction bases left unmatched: 2. Germline V gene lookup returns CDR1 LNHDA and CDR2 SQIVND (reference sequence). CDR3 loop: CASSATSAYNEQFF. CDR3 coding DNA: TGTGCCAGTAGTGCGACTAGCGCCTACAATGAGCAGTTCTTC.

The J gene is TRBJ2-7, the V gene TRBV7-2, with TRBD2 identical over 8 bases. CDR1 and CDR2 from the germline V gene are SGHTA and FQGNSA. The CDR3 length is 16 residues. The J segment lost 7 bases and the V segment lost 1 base, leaving 12 bases of the junction unmatched. The CDR3 loop is CASSLDSGGLIYEQYF. The DNA of the CDR3 is TGTGCCAGCAGCTTAGATTCGGGAGGGCTTATATATGAGCAGTACTTC.

V is TRBV5-1 and J is TRBJ1-1, with a tentative D call TRBD1 (5 bases). Germline loops: CDR1 SGHRS, CDR2 YFSETQ. V lost 4 bases to trimming and J lost 1 base, with 11 bases between them. The CDR3 length is 14 residues. The CDR3 protein is CASSRTTANTEAFF. The CDR3 coding sequence is TGCGCCAGCAGCAGGACGACAGCGAACACTGAAGCTTTCTTT. Based on the CDR3 plus reference TRBV5-1 and TRBJ1-1, the full variable domain is KAGVTQTPRYLIKTRGQQVTLSCSPISGHRSVSWYQQTPGQGLQFLFEYFSETQRNKGNFPGRFSGRQFSNSRSEMNVSTLELGDSALYLCASSRTTANTEAFFGQGTRLTVV.

J is TRBJ2-5 and V is TRBV19, with TRBD1 identical over 8 bases. The CDR3 contains 14 residues. Germline lookup yields CDR1 LNHDA and CDR2 SQIVND (reference sequence). Unmatched junction bases numbered 5, after V lost 4 bases and J lost 4 bases. CDR3 protein: CASSRQGLRETQYF. In DNA, the CDR3 is TGTGCCAGTAGTAGACAGGGGTTACGAGAGACCCAGTACTTC.

The chain carries TRBV4-2 and TRBJ2-2, with 8 nucleotides matching TRBD1. CDR3 size: 19 residues. V trimming: 1 base; J trimming: 0 bases; junction bases outside the gene matches: 10. The V gene's germline CDR1 is LGHNA and CDR2 YNFKEQ. CDR3 sequence: CASSQAGGAGGTNTGELFF. The CDR3 DNA follows: TGTGCCAGCAGCCAAGCAGGGGGCGCGGGCGGCACGAACACCGGGGAGCTGTTTTTT.

The rearrangement links TRBV28 to TRBJ2-7; possible D gene TRBD1, 5 bases. Germline CDR1 MDHEN, CDR2 SYDVKM. V gave up 4 bases and J gave up 6 bases, with 22 bases separating them. This CDR3 has 16 amino acids. The CDR3 loop reads CASSSPPGPNPTEQYF. The CDR3 coding sequence is TGTGCCAGCAGTTCACCACCAGGGCCTAATCCAACCGAGCAGTACTTC.

The gene calls are TRBV5-1 and TRBJ1-4; maybe TRBD1 (5 bases). The V end lost 3 bases, the J end lost 4 bases, and 16 bases lay between the germline ends. Germline values: CDR1 SGHRS, CDR2 YFSETQ. The CDR3 has 16 residues. This CDR3 is CASSSGLPLDNEKLFF. In DNA, the CDR3 is TGCGCCAGCAGCTCGGGACTGCCCCTTGATAATGAAAAACTGTTTTTT.

J is TRBJ1-1 and V is TRBV19, with 8 bases aligning to TRBD1. Trimming took 6 bases from V and 5 from J; bases not matched to a gene: 5. CDR1 and CDR2 from the germline V gene are LNHDA and SQIVND (reference sequence). The CDR3 is 13 amino acids. This CDR3 is CASSQQGGTEAFF. CDR3 sequence (DNA): TGTGCCAGTAGCCAACAGGGGGGGACTGAAGCTTTCTTT.